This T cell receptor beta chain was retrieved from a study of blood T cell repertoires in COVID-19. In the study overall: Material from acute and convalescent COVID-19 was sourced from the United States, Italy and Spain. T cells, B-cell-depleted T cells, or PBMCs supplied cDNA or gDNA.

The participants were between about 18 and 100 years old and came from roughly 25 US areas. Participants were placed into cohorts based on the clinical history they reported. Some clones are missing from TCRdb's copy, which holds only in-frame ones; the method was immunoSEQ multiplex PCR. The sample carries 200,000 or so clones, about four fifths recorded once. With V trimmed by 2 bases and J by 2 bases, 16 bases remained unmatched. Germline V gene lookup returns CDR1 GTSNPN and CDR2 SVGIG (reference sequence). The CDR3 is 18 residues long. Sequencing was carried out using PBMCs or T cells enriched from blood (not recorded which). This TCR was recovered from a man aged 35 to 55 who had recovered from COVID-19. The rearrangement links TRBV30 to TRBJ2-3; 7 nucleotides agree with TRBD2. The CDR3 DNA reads TGTGCCTGGAGTCGAACTACGGGACTAAGGTCTGACACAGATACGCAGTATTTT. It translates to CAWSRTTGLRSDTDTQYF. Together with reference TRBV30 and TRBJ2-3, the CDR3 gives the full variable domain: SQTIHQWPATLVQPVGSPLSLECTVEGTSNPNLYWYRQAAGRGLQLLFYSVGIGQISSEVPQNLSASRPQDRQFILSSKKLLLSDSGFYLCAWSRTTGLRSDTDTQYFGPGTRLTVL.